This is a list of T cell receptor beta chains from one sample in a study of T cells in Graves' hyperthyroidism and ophthalmopathy. In TCRdb, the multiplex PCR reads were re-called with MiXCR into one record per CDR3 protein. The sample yields some 340,000 distinct CDR3 sequences, about 13% seen once. Sequencing was done on a sample of blood. These receptors were collected from a woman between 40 and 50 years old with Graves' ophthalmopathy. CDR3s include the opening cysteine and the closing phenylalanine or tryptophan. A D gene is named only where the DNA matches it firmly. Some rows mark clone size as missing; the rest say once, few, many or name a class of expanded clone.

J gene: TRBJ2-5
D gene: -
clone size: many
V gene: TRBV3-1
CDR3 protein: CASSPNPGRVAETQYF
CDR3 DNA: TGTGCCAGCAGCCCTAATCCGGGACGGGTGGCAGAGACCCAGTACTTC

J gene: TRBJ2-5
D gene: -
clone size: many
V gene: TRBV2
CDR3 protein: CASSEAMGVGKETQYF
CDR3 DNA: TGTGCCAGCAGTGAAGCGATGGGGGTCGGAAAAGAGACCCAGTACTTC

J gene: TRBJ1-1
D gene: TRBD1
clone size: few
V gene: TRBV5-1
CDR3 protein: CASSKTPGGGSTEAFF
CDR3 DNA: TGCGCCAGCAGCAAGACGCCAGGGGGCGGGAGCACTGAAGCTTTCTTT

J gene: TRBJ2-1
D gene: -
clone size: few
V gene: TRBV6-6
CDR3 protein: CASGYSGGSSYNEQFF
CDR3 DNA: TGTGCCAGCGGTTACTCAGGGGGGAGCTCCTACAATGAGCAGTTCTTC

J gene: TRBJ1-1
D gene: -
clone size: -
V gene: TRBV20-1
CDR3 protein: CSAKLGAVNTEAFF
CDR3 DNA: TGCAGTGCTAAGCTGGGGGCTGTGAACACTGAAGCTTTCTTT

J gene: TRBJ1-1
D gene: -
clone size: few
V gene: TRBV5-6
CDR3 protein: CASSTDSSGRLEAFF
CDR3 DNA: TGTGCCAGCAGCACGGACAGCTCCGGTCGCCTTGAAGCTTTCTTT

J gene: TRBJ2-5
D gene: -
clone size: many
V gene: TRBV11-2
CDR3 protein: CASSPLGGLQETQYF
CDR3 DNA: TGTGCCAGCAGCCCCCTGGGCGGACTTCAAGAGACCCAGTACTTC

J gene: TRBJ2-7
D gene: -
clone size: -
V gene: TRBV7-2
CDR3 protein: CASSLVASYEQYF
CDR3 DNA: TGTGCCAGCAGCTTAGTCGCATCCTACGAGCAGTACTTC

J gene: TRBJ1-2
D gene: TRBD1
clone size: few
V gene: TRBV6-5
CDR3 protein: CASSYGAGDSRGYTF
CDR3 DNA: TGTGCCAGCAGTTACGGTGCAGGGGACAGTAGAGGCTACACCTTC

J gene: TRBJ2-5
D gene: -
clone size: -
V gene: TRBV3-1
CDR3 protein: CASSPPAPQQTQYF
CDR3 DNA: TGTGCCAGCAGCCCCCCTGCTCCCCAGCAGACCCAGTACTTC

J gene: TRBJ2-3
D gene: -
clone size: -
V gene: TRBV7-9
CDR3 protein: CASSLVVGGFTDTQYF
CDR3 DNA: TGTGCCAGCAGCTTAGTAGTCGGGGGTTTCACAGATACGCAGTATTTT

J gene: TRBJ1-1
D gene: -
clone size: many
V gene: TRBV2
CDR3 protein: CASSDRGNTEAFF
CDR3 DNA: TGTGCCAGCAGTGACAGGGGGAACACTGAAGCTTTCTTT

J gene: TRBJ2-2
D gene: -
clone size: -
V gene: TRBV9
CDR3 protein: CASSIRGVLTGELFF
CDR3 DNA: TGTGCCAGCAGCATTAGGGGGGTCCTCACCGGGGAGCTGTTTTTT

J gene: TRBJ1-2
D gene: -
clone size: -
V gene: TRBV29-1
CDR3 protein: CSVDLGYGYTF
CDR3 DNA: TGCAGCGTTGATCTTGGCTATGGCTACACCTTC

J gene: TRBJ2-3
D gene: -
clone size: few
V gene: TRBV18
CDR3 protein: CASSPSAAAPTDTQYF
CDR3 DNA: TGTGCCAGCTCACCCTCAGCGGCCGCCCCCACAGATACGCAGTATTTT

J gene: TRBJ1-1
D gene: -
clone size: many
V gene: TRBV24-1
CDR3 protein: CATSGAESGWTEAFF
CDR3 DNA: TGTGCCACCAGTGGAGCAGAATCGGGGTGGACTGAAGCTTTCTTT

J gene: TRBJ2-7
D gene: TRBD2
clone size: -
V gene: TRBV2
CDR3 protein: CASSAGGTYEQYF
CDR3 DNA: TGTGCCAGCAGCGCGGGGGGGACCTACGAGCAGTACTTC

J gene: TRBJ1-1
D gene: -
clone size: many
V gene: TRBV7-9
CDR3 protein: CASSEWVAAEAFF
CDR3 DNA: TGTGCCAGCAGCGAATGGGTGGCTGCTGAAGCTTTCTTT

J gene: TRBJ1-5
D gene: -
clone size: many
V gene: TRBV12-3/TRBV12-4
CDR3 protein: CASSWTGAASNQPQHF
CDR3 DNA: TGTGCCAGCAGTTGGACCGGGGCAGCCAGCAATCAGCCCCAGCATTTT

J gene: TRBJ1-6
D gene: -
clone size: few
V gene: TRBV7-9
CDR3 protein: CASSLEGTNPPLHF
CDR3 DNA: TGTGCCAGCAGCTTAGAGGGTACAAACCCACCCCTCCACTTT

J gene: TRBJ2-7
D gene: -
clone size: -
V gene: TRBV20-1
CDR3 protein: CSASRQNEQYF
CDR3 DNA: TGCAGTGCTAGTCGACAGAACGAGCAGTACTTC

J gene: TRBJ2-5
D gene: -
clone size: -
V gene: TRBV27
CDR3 protein: CASSRLGTQYF
CDR3 DNA: TGTGCCAGCAGCCGCCTTGGGACCCAGTACTTC

J gene: TRBJ1-5
D gene: -
clone size: -
V gene: TRBV6-2/TRBV6-3
CDR3 protein: CASTPWENQPQHF
CDR3 DNA: TGTGCCAGCACCCCATGGGAAAATCAGCCCCAGCATTTT